The 32 T cell receptor beta chains below come from one sample, sequenced in a study of T-cell reconstitution after alpha-beta-depleted transplantation in children. A TCRbeta library incorporating unique molecular identifiers was prepared. TCRdb analysed the PCR reads with MiXCR anew, one entry per CDR3 protein. In the table there are approximately 500,000 distinct CDR3 sequences, over 9.5% of which are singletons. Sequenced here: PBMCs, sampled before TCRalphabeta/CD19-depleted stem cell transplant. Every receptor here comes from a child under 10 years old with inherited bone marrow failure, due to receive a stem cell transplant.

This clonotype was recorded many times. CDR3 sequence: CASSSRDRPAFF. Here the CDR3 DNA reads TGTGCCAGCAGTTCCCGGGACCGGCCAGCTTTCTTT. The chain employs TRBV12-3 or TRBV12-4 and TRBJ1-1; weak D call: TRBD1 (5 bases). The CDR3 consists of 12 residues. The germline V and J ends were trimmed by 4 bases and 10 bases, with 13 bases remaining between them.

In this sample, this clonotype turned up many times. The chain couples TRBV28 to TRBJ1-1; 9 bases are a match to TRBD1. CDR3 length: 20 residues. Germline CDR1 reads MDHEN; CDR2 reads SYDVKM. V trimming: 5 bases; J trimming: 3 bases; junction bases outside the gene matches: 22. In DNA form, the CDR3 reads TGTGCCAGCAGTCCCACCCCCACAGGGGGCGCATTTTTGGTAGACACTGAAGCTTTCTTT. Translated: CASSPTPTGGAFLVDTEAFF.

This clonotype was found many times. The J gene is TRBJ2-2, the V gene TRBV29-1; TRBD1 aligns across 10 bases. There are 15 residues in the CDR3. V was pared by 3 bases and J by 6 bases, with 7 bases of the junction left unmatched. Germline-derived CDR1 and CDR2 are SQVTM and ANQGSEA. CDR3 sequence reads: CSVDQGQGFPGELFF. The CDR3 DNA reads as TGCAGCGTTGACCAGGGACAGGGGTTCCCCGGGGAGCTGTTTTTT.

In this sample, this clonotype turned up many times. This sequence joins TRBV19 and TRBJ2-3; TRBD2 matches at 7 bases. The CDR3 is 13 residues long. Germline V gene sequence: CDR1 LNHDA, CDR2 SQIVND (reference sequence). The junction had 8 bases not matched to a gene; V was cut back by 4 bases and J by 10 bases. The DNA for the CDR3 is TGTGCCAGTAGTAAAGCGGGGTTCGGGCCGCAGTATTTT. As protein: CASSKAGFGPQYF.

In this sample, this clonotype turned up many times. The gene calls are TRBV11-2 and TRBJ2-7; D not resolved. In germline, CDR1 is SGHAT, CDR2 FQNNGV. V dropped 5 bases and J dropped 2 bases, with 13 bases sitting between them. This CDR3 comprises 14 residues. For the CDR3, the DNA is TGTGCCAGCAGCCTACGGCGGTGGCCCTACGAGCAGTACTTC. Its protein is CASSLRRWPYEQYF.

This clonotype was detected ten times or more. The chain has TRBV28 and TRBJ2-7; D is unclear. This CDR3 region has 13 residues. CDR1 and CDR2 from the germline V gene are MDHEN and SYDVKM. V was cut by 5 bases and J by 2 bases, with 10 bases left in between. The CDR3 DNA sequence: TGTGCCAGCAGTGCCTACAGTGCCTACGAGCAGTACTTC. Amino acid sequence: CASSAYSAYEQYF.

This chain links TRBV7-8 with TRBJ2-5; TRBD2 agrees at 15 bases. The CDR3 covers 16 residues. V lost 4 bases, J lost 2 bases, and 2 bases stayed unmatched. Germline assignment: CDR1 SGHVS and CDR2 FQNEAQ. CDR3 DNA: TGTGCCAGCAGCTGGGGACTAGCGGGAGGACAAGAGACCCAGTACTTC. The encoded protein is CASSWGLAGGQETQYF.

This clonotype was seen at least ten times. This chain uses TRBV15 with TRBJ2-1, with D uncertain. V lost 3 bases, J lost 1 base, and 16 bases lay in between. CDR1 and CDR2 (germline): LNHNV, YYDKDF (reference sequence). The CDR3 length is 17 residues. CDR3 loop: CATSSLRRFRSYNEQFF. The CDR3 DNA is TGTGCCACCAGCAGCCTACGGCGTTTTAGATCCTACAATGAGCAGTTCTTC.

This clonotype was recorded at least ten times. The chain combines TRBV12-3 or TRBV12-4 with TRBJ1-5; unclear D gene. V was clipped by 8 bases and J by 4 bases, with 12 bases between them. The CDR3 loop spans 13 amino acids. CDR3 protein: CASGGILNQPQHF. Written as DNA, the CDR3 is TGTGCCAGCGGCGGGATCCTAAATCAGCCCCAGCATTTT.

The chain links TRBV6-1 to TRBJ1-6; no firm D call. This CDR3 has 14 residues. The V end was cut by 2 bases, the J end by 4 bases, with 6 bases between. Per germline, CDR1 MNHNS and CDR2 SASEGT. The CDR3 DNA reads as TGTGCCAGCAGTGAACACTCTTATAATTCACCCCTCCACTTT. Its translation is CASSEHSYNSPLHF.

Many counts were recorded for this clonotype. Germline and junction disagree at one end, which may indicate a read error. The V call is TRBV12-3 or TRBV12-4, the J call TRBJ1-1; 7 bases align to TRBD1. CDR3 length: 11 amino acids. CDR3 sequence: CAGRGATEAFF. The CDR3 coding sequence is TGTGCCGGCAGGGGGGCCACTGAAGCTTTCTTT.

This clonotype was detected ten times or more. The chain combines TRBV24-1 with TRBJ2-6; D remains unclear. This CDR3 spans 15 amino acids. CDR1 is KGHDR and CDR2 is SFDVKD in the germline V gene. Trimming removed 3 bases at V and 0 bases at J, with 5 bases between. In DNA form, the CDR3 reads TGTGCCACCAGTGATCCCGCCTCTGGGGCCAACGTCCTGACTTTC. This gives the protein CATSDPASGANVLTF.

This clonotype occurred many times. The chain has TRBV20-1 and TRBJ2-2, with 7 bases identical to TRBD2. This CDR3 contains 13 residues. J was trimmed by 7 bases and V by 3 bases; bases with no gene match: 5. Germline V gene lookup returns CDR1 DFQATT and CDR2 SNEGSKA (reference sequence). The chain's CDR3 is CSARGRDYGELFF. Written as DNA, the CDR3 is TGCAGTGCTAGGGGGAGGGATTACGGGGAGCTGTTTTTT.

This clonotype has ten or more counts. The V gene is TRBV9, the J gene TRBJ2-1; TRBD2 might be the D (5 bases). The CDR3 totals 14 residues. Trimming took 0 bases from V and 8 from J, leaving 12 bases between them. In germline, CDR1 is SGDLS, CDR2 YYNGEE. CDR3 coding DNA: TGTGCCAGCAGCGTAGTCGGCCTAGCAGATGAGCAGTTCTTC. Protein product: CASSVVGLADEQFF.

This clonotype was counted ten times or more. This chain uses TRBV7-9 with TRBJ1-1; 7 positions agree with TRBD1. Germline-derived CDR1 and CDR2 are SEHNR and FQNEAQ (reference sequence). The CDR3 loop spans 12 amino acids. The J segment lost 4 bases and the V segment lost 5 bases, leaving 1 base of the junction unmatched. DNA for the CDR3: TGTGCCAGCAGCAACAGGGGCACTGAAGCTTTCTTT. It is translated as CASSNRGTEAFF.

The chain is built from TRBV6-2 or TRBV6-3 and TRBJ1-1; D not certain. CDR1 MNHEY and CDR2 SVGEGT come from the germline V gene. The CDR3 covers 15 residues. V lost 7 bases and J 0 bases, leaving 15 bases between the germline ends. As DNA, the CDR3 is TGTGCCAGCACTCCAGTCCCCGTTATGAACACTGAAGCTTTCTTT. Its translation is CASTPVPVMNTEAFF.

This clonotype was counted ten times or more. The chain has TRBV11-2 and TRBJ2-5; 13 bases line up with TRBD2. V lost 3 bases, J lost 0 bases, and 1 base stayed unmatched. The germline V gene encodes CDR1 SGHAT and CDR2 FQNNGV. This CDR3 is built from 16 residues. The CDR3 region has the DNA TGTGCCAGCAGCTTGGGACTAGCGGGAAACCAAGAGACCCAGTACTTC. Encoded protein: CASSLGLAGNQETQYF.

This clonotype appeared many times. The DNA for the CDR3 is TGCAGCGTTGAAGATGCCGGGACACCCAACACTGAAGCTTTCTTT. It codes for CSVEDAGTPNTEAFF. J is TRBJ1-1 and V is TRBV29-1; possible D gene TRBD1, 6 bases. The CDR3 loop spans 15 amino acids. CDR1 and CDR2 from the germline V gene are SQVTM and ANQGSEA. Trimming left V 0 bases short and J 2 bases short, with 13 bases between.

In its sample, this clonotype was seen many times. The chain carries TRBV19 and TRBJ2-1; 9 bases line up with TRBD1. The V and J ends lost 7 bases and 7 bases, in that order; junction bases with no gene match: 11. The CDR3 is 15 residues long. CDR1 is LNHDA, CDR2 SQIVND, per germline (reference sequence). CDR3 sequence (DNA): TGTGCCAGTAACGACAGGGGGAGGTCTGTTAATGAGCAGTTCTTC. It yields the protein CASNDRGRSVNEQFF. The whole variable domain, filled in from reference TRBV19 and TRBJ2-1, reads DGGITQSPKYLFRKEGQNVTLSCEQNLNHDAMYWYRQDPGQGLRLIYYSQIVNDFQKGDIAEGYSVSREKKESFPLTVTSAQKNPTAFYLCASNDRGRSVNEQFFGPGTRLTVL.

In this sample, this clonotype turned up many times. This sequence joins TRBV4-3 and TRBJ2-1; 8 bases agree with TRBD2. Germline V lookup: CDR1 LGHNA, CDR2 YSLEER. V was clipped by 1 base and J by 9 bases; unmatched bases: 17. The CDR3 contains 18 residues. The CDR3 loop reads CASSQVFWDGRVRIEQFF. DNA of the CDR3: TGCGCCAGCAGCCAAGTTTTTTGGGACGGGAGGGTGCGCATTGAGCAGTTCTTC.

The V call is TRBV5-4, the J call TRBJ2-1, with 9 bases lining up with TRBD1. Germline CDR1 and CDR2: SGHNT and YYREEE (reference sequence). The CDR3 runs 14 residues. Trimming removed 3 bases from V and 5 bases from J; junction bases left unmatched: 3. CDR3 nucleotides: TGTGCCAGCAGCTGGACAGGGGCCCACAATGAGCAGTTCTTC. It is translated as CASSWTGAHNEQFF. Based on the CDR3 plus reference TRBV5-4 and TRBJ2-1, the full variable domain is ETGVTQSPTHLIKTRGQQVTLRCSSQSGHNTVSWYQQALGQGPQFIFQYYREEENGRGNFPPRFSGLQFPNYSSELNVNALELDDSALYLCASSWTGAHNEQFFGPGTRLTVL.

This clonotype was recorded at least ten times. The chain recombines TRBV4-1 with TRBJ2-5; 10 nucleotides line up with TRBD2. This CDR3 has 16 residues. The V gene's germline CDR1 is MGHRA and CDR2 YSYEKL. V was clipped by 1 base and J by 5 bases; unmatched bases: 7. The CDR3, as DNA: TGCGCCAGCAGCCAAGGCCCTAGCGGGAGACACGAGACCCAGTACTTC. This codes for CASSQGPSGRHETQYF.

This clonotype was recorded at least ten times. This chain connects TRBV28 to TRBJ2-3; tentatively, D is TRBD1 or TRBD2 (5 bases each). The germline gives CDR1 MDHEN, CDR2 SYDVKM. V shed 8 bases and J shed 0 bases, with 15 bases lying between them. The CDR3 length is 15 residues. The CDR3 sequence is CASRGQTPSTDTQYF. The CDR3 DNA sequence: TGTGCCAGCCGGGGCCAAACGCCTAGCACAGATACGCAGTATTTT.

Ten or more counts support this clonotype. The V and J genes are TRBV7-6 and TRBJ2-1, with 8 bases lining up with TRBD2. V shed 1 base and J 2 bases; nucleotides not matched to a gene: 7. The CDR3 extends over 17 amino acids. Germline loops: CDR1 SGHVS, CDR2 FNYEAQ. The CDR3 bases are TGTGCCAGCAGCTTAGATCGTCGGGGGGGTCCCTACAATGAGCAGTTCTTC. Its protein product is CASSLDRRGGPYNEQFF.

This clonotype has at least ten counts. V gene TRBV5-1 combines with J gene TRBJ2-7; D is ambiguous. The germline V gene encodes CDR1 SGHRS and CDR2 YFSETQ. The CDR3 contains 16 residues. V lost 1 base and J 2 bases, leaving 16 bases between the germline ends. CDR3 sequence: CASSLSPSHDAYEQYF. The CDR3 DNA is TGCGCCAGCAGCTTGTCTCCTAGTCACGATGCCTACGAGCAGTACTTC.

The chain has TRBV20-1 and TRBJ1-5; 8 bases agree with TRBD1. Germline CDR1 reads DFQATT; CDR2 reads SNEGSKA (reference sequence). The CDR3 has 17 amino acids. V dropped 4 bases and J dropped 2; count of bases not matched to a gene: 13. CDR3 residues: CSATDRGPLMGNQPQHF. Written as DNA, the CDR3 is TGCAGTGCTACCGACAGGGGCCCGCTTATGGGCAATCAGCCCCAGCATTTT.

This clonotype was seen repeatedly, ten times or more. The rearrangement uses TRBV7-9 and TRBJ2-7; D uncertain. V lost 4 bases and J lost 3, with 7 bases in between. The CDR3 length is 12 residues. From germline, CDR1 is SEHNR and CDR2 FQNEAQ (reference sequence). CDR3 coding DNA: TGTGCCAGCAGCTCTGACAACTACGAGCAGTACTTC. Its translation: CASSSDNYEQYF.

The sample holds many counts of this clonotype. CDR3 in DNA: TGCGCCAGCAGCTTCCGGGACAGAGACTATAATTCACCCCTCCACTTT. Protein product: CASSFRDRDYNSPLHF. The J gene is TRBJ1-6, the V gene TRBV5-1, with 7 bases that match TRBD1. The CDR3 is 16 amino acids. CDR1 is SGHRS and CDR2 is YFSETQ in the germline V gene. The ends lost 2 bases at V and 3 bases at J; junction bases unmatched: 5.

The rearrangement joins TRBV7-8 to TRBJ2-6, with D unclear. Trimming shortened V by 6 bases and J by 4 bases, and 7 bases separated the two germline ends. Germline assignment: CDR1 SGHVS and CDR2 FQNEAQ. The CDR3 covers 13 residues. The CDR3, as DNA: TGTGCCAGCAGTTCTTTGGGGGCCAACGTCCTGACTTTC. It encodes CASSSLGANVLTF. Full variable domain (remainder filled in from reference TRBV7-8 and TRBJ2-6): GAGVSQSPRYKVAKRGQDVALRCDPISGHVSLFWYQQALGQGPEFLTYFQNEAQLDKSGLPSDRFFAERPEGSVSTLKIQRTQQEDSAVYLCASSSLGANVLTFGAGSRLTVL.

This clonotype was recorded a few times. This chain uses TRBV27 with TRBJ2-1, with 13 bases lining up with TRBD2. The CDR3 spans 16 residues. Trimming at V came to 5 bases and at J to 4 bases, leaving 5 bases not matched to a gene. Germline values: CDR1 MNHEY, CDR2 SMNVEV (reference sequence). CDR3 sequence: CASSMLLAGGYNEQFF. Here the CDR3 DNA reads TGTGCCAGCAGTATGCTACTAGCGGGAGGGTACAATGAGCAGTTCTTC.

This clonotype was seen at least ten times. The chain couples TRBV6-5 to TRBJ2-7; D ambiguous. Trimming took off 0 bases at V and 3 bases at J, with 15 bases between the two ends. There are 16 residues in the CDR3. From germline, CDR1 is MNHEY and CDR2 SVGAGI. The DNA of the CDR3 is TGTGCCAGCAGTTACTCGGCCTGGGTCGGAAGCTACGAGCAGTACTTC. Its protein is CASSYSAWVGSYEQYF.

The chain is built from TRBV19 and TRBJ2-7, with D unresolved. Germline loops: CDR1 LNHDA, CDR2 SQIVND (reference sequence). The CDR3 is made up of 13 amino acids. Trimming removed 5 bases at V and 0 bases at J, with 8 bases between. CDR3 sequence reads: CASSWRSSYEQYF. DNA for the CDR3: TGTGCCAGTAGTTGGCGGTCCTCCTACGAGCAGTACTTC.